These T cell receptor beta chains were read from a single sample in a study of blood T cell repertoires in COVID-19. Sequencing used immunoSEQ multiplex PCR; TCRdb keeps in-frame clones, though not all of them. The sample contains tens of thousands of clones, 84% of which appear only once. The sequencing sample was made of peripheral blood. The receptors come from a human donor in a cohort sampled during active COVID-19. The CDR3 runs from the conserved cysteine through the conserved F or W. Each record gives: D gene, J gene, V gene, CDR3 protein. The D gene is left open where the match is weak.

>.|TRBJ2-4|TRBV14
CASSQDALINIQYF
>.|TRBJ1-5|TRBV4-2
CASSRDSDPQHF
>TRBD2|TRBJ2-2|TRBV9
CASSVDHGTSGTGELFF
>.|TRBJ1-1|TRBV2
CASSEGVGVLNTEAFF
>TRBD2|TRBJ2-7|TRBV7-7
CASSSTTGLPSYEQYF
>.|TRBJ1-2|TRBV6-6
CASSPTGQFYGYTF
>.|TRBJ2-7|TRBV11-2
CASSPLGGYEQYF
>TRBD1|TRBJ2-1|TRBV15
CATSERGLDEQFF
>TRBD2|TRBJ2-3|TRBV14
CASSQSGRVILDTQYF
>.|TRBJ1-2|TRBV29-1
CSVEQGYGYTF
>.|TRBJ1-2|TRBV5-1
CASSLAAVNYGYTF
>TRBD1|TRBJ1-4|TRBV5-6
CASSLGTGREKLFF
>.|TRBJ1-5|TRBV4-2
CASSQEASVNQPQHF
>.|TRBJ1-2|TRBV6-5
CASTRARYTF
>.|TRBJ2-7|TRBV7-3
CASSWTVGSEQYF